This T cell receptor (beta chain) was captured by sequencing in a study of cytomegalovirus exposure and HLA in healthy donors. Primers: 60 Vbeta forward and 13 Jbeta reverse. In the study's own analysis: As a later analysis found, there were about 80 million unique TCR beta chains, of which some 9.9 million were shared. Method: immunoSEQ multiplex PCR; TCRdb's copy keeps in-frame clones and lacks some. V and J calls and clone size follow that table, whereas D and trimming were derived from the DNA. Among approximately 150,000 clones listed, approximately 84% were seen once. Study-wide points: Equally common other TCR beta chains were less clonally expanded than HLA-associated ones, a later analysis found.

This clone came up a few times. No antigen is known for it. This clonotype originated in a middle-aged woman in good health and CMV-seronegative. Material: PBMCs.

As DNA, the CDR3 is TGTGCCAGCAGTTTATACCCACCCCCGGGAAAACCCCAGCATTTT. Protein product: CASSLYPPPGKPQHF. The chain joins TRBV27 to TRBJ1-5; D not resolved. This CDR3 spans 15 amino acids. CDR1 is MNHEY and CDR2 is SMNVEV in the germline V gene (reference sequence). The V gene lost 1 base and the J gene lost 10 bases, with 17 bases spanning the gap.